The 29 T cell receptor beta chains listed next were all sequenced from one sample in a study of blood T cell repertoires in COVID-19. The assay was immunoSEQ multiplex PCR, and TCRdb's table has in-frame clones only and misses some. The sample lists approximately 300,000 clones; roughly 90% were seen once. Sequencing was carried out using peripheral blood. The receptors here all came from a woman aged 30 to 39 with COVID-19, enrolled during active disease.

The table lists this clone with a few counts. CDR3 region: CATSDLGKNYGYTF. The CDR3 bases are TGTGCCACCAGTGATTTGGGCAAGAACTATGGCTACACCTTC. The gene calls are TRBV24-1 and TRBJ1-2; D is unclear. From germline, CDR1 is KGHDR and CDR2 SFDVKD. Trimming pared 0 bases from V and 2 bases from J, leaving 6 bases between. The CDR3 consists of 14 residues.

The genes are TRBV18 and TRBJ2-1, with D possibly TRBD1 on 6 matching bases. Deletions cut 0 bases from V and 5 bases from J, with 11 bases between. Germline V gene sequence: CDR1 KGHSH, CDR2 LQKENI. This CDR3 comprises 15 residues. CDR3 coding DNA: TGTGCCAGCTCACCACCTTCGGGGACAAACAATGAGCAGTTCTTC. Translation gives CASSPPSGTNNEQFF.

V is TRBV7-8 and J is TRBJ2-3, with TRBD2 matching over 9 bases. Germline CDR1 SGHVS, CDR2 FQNEAQ. This CDR3 is built from 17 residues. With V trimmed by 2 bases and J by 4 bases, 10 bases remained unmatched. The CDR3 loop reads CASSLRSSGSAADTQYF. The CDR3 bases are TGTGCCAGCAGCTTACGGAGTAGCGGGAGCGCGGCAGATACGCAGTATTTT.

The chain combines TRBV10-1 with TRBJ2-7, with TRBD1 as a possible D gene (7 bases). The germline V gene encodes CDR1 WNHNN and CDR2 SYGVQD (reference sequence). The CDR3 extends over 13 amino acids. V dropped 2 bases and J dropped 5 bases, with 10 bases sitting between them. This CDR3 reads CASSETGEDEQYF. CDR3 coding DNA: TGCGCCAGCAGTGAGACAGGGGAGGACGAGCAGTACTTC.

V is TRBV10-2 and J is TRBJ2-7; 9 bases match TRBD2. The J segment lost 4 bases and the V segment lost 4 bases, leaving 5 bases of the junction unmatched. CDR1 WSHSY and CDR2 SAAADI come from the germline V gene. The CDR3 length is 14 residues. CDR3 loop: CASSVGGRVYEQYF. In nucleotides, the CDR3 is TGCGCCAGCAGTGTGGGCGGGAGGGTTTACGAGCAGTACTTC.

This rearrangement joins TRBV28 to TRBJ2-1; 7 nucleotides agree with TRBD2. The CDR3 runs 17 residues. The junction had 15 bases not matched to a gene; V was cut back by 5 bases and J by 5 bases. Per germline, CDR1 MDHEN and CDR2 SYDVKM. CDR3 sequence reads: CASSMEHGASGDNEQFF. In nucleotides, the CDR3 is TGTGCCAGCAGTATGGAACATGGGGCTAGCGGAGACAATGAGCAGTTCTTC.

The chain uses TRBV9 and TRBJ2-5; 9 bases match TRBD1. The CDR3 length is 13 residues. Germline V gives CDR1 SGDLS, CDR2 YYNGEE. V lost 7 bases to trimming and J lost 6 bases; unmatched junction nucleotides: 7. The CDR3 DNA follows: TGTGCCAGCTCCCGGGACAGGGTGCAGACCCAGTACTTC. This sequence encodes CASSRDRVQTQYF.

The chain recombines TRBV29-1 with TRBJ2-7, with TRBD2 matching 10 bases. The CDR3 sequence is 14 residues long. Trimming removed 4 bases from V and 2 bases from J; junction bases left unmatched: 5. Germline V CDR1 and CDR2: SQVTM, ANQGSEA. The CDR3 sequence is CSVARTSGPYEQYF. The CDR3 bases are TGCAGCGTTGCCAGGACTAGCGGCCCCTACGAGCAGTACTTC.

V gene TRBV12-3 or TRBV12-4 combines with J gene TRBJ2-2, with TRBD1 as a possible D gene (5 bases). CDR3 length equals 13 residues. The V end lost 5 bases, the J end lost 7 bases, and 11 bases lay between the germline ends. In DNA form, the CDR3 reads TGTGCCAGCAGTGTGACAGTTGTCGGGGAGCTGTTTTTT. This encodes CASSVTVVGELFF.

The rearrangement links TRBV7-2 to TRBJ2-7; 16 nucleotides match TRBD2. V was clipped by 5 bases and J by 7 bases; unmatched bases: 2. Germline V gene sequence: CDR1 SGHTA, CDR2 FQGNSA. This CDR3 region has 14 residues. CDR3 sequence: CASSRGLAGGEQYF. The CDR3 DNA sequence: TGTGCCAGCAGCCGGGGACTAGCGGGGGGGGAGCAGTACTTC.

The J gene is TRBJ2-1, the V gene TRBV24-1; 11 positions agree with TRBD2. This CDR3 has 15 amino acids. Per germline, CDR1 KGHDR and CDR2 SFDVKD. V lost 8 bases to trimming and J lost 5 bases; unmatched junction nucleotides: 7. CDR3 nucleotides: TGTGCCACCACGGATAGCGGGAGGGGGGACAATGAGCAGTTCTTC. Residues: CATTDSGRGDNEQFF.

The chain has TRBV28 and TRBJ2-5; 7 bases are a match to TRBD2. This CDR3 region has 17 residues. V lost 5 bases, J lost 5 bases, and 17 bases stayed unmatched. Germline V gives CDR1 MDHEN, CDR2 SYDVKM. CDR3 loop: CASSRLTGGRAGETQYF. The CDR3 bases are TGTGCCAGCAGTCGTTTAACTGGTGGGAGGGCGGGGGAGACCCAGTACTTC.

This chain connects TRBV6-5 to TRBJ1-6; 10 bases are a match to TRBD1. The CDR3 contains 15 residues. Trimming took 2 bases from V and 7 from J; bases not matched to a gene: 2. From germline, CDR1 is MNHEY and CDR2 SVGAGI. The CDR3 here is CASSYLGQGNSPLHF. CDR3 nucleotide sequence: TGTGCCAGCAGTTACCTGGGACAGGGGAATTCACCCCTCCACTTT.

V gene TRBV2 combines with J gene TRBJ2-7; D may be TRBD2 (6 bases). Germline V gene sequence: CDR1 SNHLY, CDR2 FYNNEI. CDR3 length equals 14 residues. Trimming shortened V by 6 bases and J by 0 bases, and 12 bases separated the two germline ends. CDR3 nucleotide sequence: TGTGCCAGCAGGTGGGACGGGAGCTCCTACGAGCAGTACTTC. Its protein product is CASRWDGSSYEQYF.

The chain has TRBV5-1 and TRBJ2-3; tentatively, D is TRBD2 (5 bases). The CDR3 has 14 residues. Germline lookup yields CDR1 SGHRS and CDR2 YFSETQ. V lost 10 bases and J lost 6, with 21 bases in between. This chain's CDR3 is CASHRDPIPDTQYF. In DNA form, the CDR3 reads TGCGCCTCGCACCGGGATCCTATTCCCGATACGCAGTATTTT.

This clone has only a few counts. The V gene is TRBV27, the J gene TRBJ2-1, with a tentative D call TRBD1 (5 bases). Germline V CDR1 and CDR2: MNHEY, SMNVEV (reference sequence). This CDR3 is 16 amino acids long. V was clipped by 5 bases and J by 5 bases, with 19 bases between them. CDR3 in amino acids: CASSRAGFELNNEQFF. In DNA, the CDR3 is TGTGCCAGCAGTAGAGCAGGGTTTGAGTTGAACAATGAGCAGTTCTTC.

The V call is TRBV11-2, the J call TRBJ2-7; D is possibly TRBD1 (6 bases). V lost 4 bases, J lost 2 bases, and 12 bases lay in between. Germline CDR1 SGHAT, CDR2 FQNNGV. The CDR3 loop spans 14 amino acids. CDR3 nucleotides: TGTGCCAGCAGCTCCCTCGGACAGACCTACGAGCAGTACTTC. Amino acids: CASSSLGQTYEQYF. The full variable domain, completed using reference TRBV11-2 and TRBJ2-7, is EAGVAQSPRYKIIEKRQSVAFWCNPISGHATLYWYQQILGQGPKLLIQFQNNGVVDDSQLPKDRFSAERLKGVDSTLKIQPAKLEDSAVYLCASSSLGQTYEQYFGPGTRLTVT.

The rearrangement uses TRBV6-2 or TRBV6-3 and TRBJ1-2; 7 nucleotides match TRBD1. There are 14 residues in the CDR3. CDR1 is MNHEY, CDR2 SVGEGT, per germline. V dropped 2 bases and J dropped 8; count of bases not matched to a gene: 8. The CDR3 region is CASSYPTGSRGYTF. CDR3 DNA sequence: TGTGCCAGCAGTTACCCGACAGGGAGTCGGGGCTACACCTTC.

Points on this clone: Other nucleotide sequences from this sample produce the same CDR3. This chain joins TRBV5-1 and TRBJ2-5; 16 nucleotides agree with TRBD2. CDR3 length: 16 amino acids. Germline CDR1 SGHRS, CDR2 YFSETQ. V shed 4 bases and J 2 bases; nucleotides not matched to a gene: 2. The CDR3 DNA follows: TGCGCCAGCAGCCTGGGACTAGCGGGAGGGCAAGAGACCCAGTACTTC. This codes for CASSLGLAGGQETQYF. The full variable domain, in which reference TRBV5-1 and TRBJ2-5 provide the parts outside the CDR3, is KAGVTQTPRYLIKTRGQQVTLSCSPISGHRSVSWYQQTPGQGLQFLFEYFSETQRNKGNFPGRFSGRQFSNSRSEMNVSTLELGDSALYLCASSLGLAGGQETQYFGPGTRLLVL.

This clone was seen a handful of times. The V and J genes are TRBV18 and TRBJ1-5; D gene uncertain. V was shortened by 5 bases and J by 3 bases, with 8 bases between the two germline ends. This CDR3 is built from 13 residues. Per the germline V gene, CDR1 is KGHSH and CDR2 is LQKENI. CDR3 nucleotides: TGTGCCAGCTCAGCGGGGAACAATCAGCCCCAGCATTTT. This sequence encodes CASSAGNNQPQHF. Full variable domain (outside the CDR3, taken from reference TRBV18 and TRBJ1-5): NAGVMQNPRHLVRRRGQEARLRCSPMKGHSHVYWYRQLPEEGLKFMVYLQKENIIDESGMPKERFSAEFPKEGPSILRIQQVVRGDSAAYFCASSAGNNQPQHFGDGTRLSIL.

CDR3 nucleotides: TGCGCCAGCAGAGGACTACACGCGAACACCGGGGAGCTGTTTTTT. Translated, it gives CASRGLHANTGELFF. The chain recombines TRBV5-1 with TRBJ2-2; D possibly corresponds to TRBD2 (6 bases). With 5 bases removed from V and 0 bases from J, the gap between germline ends came to 11 bases. The CDR3 extends over 15 amino acids. Germline lookup yields CDR1 SGHRS and CDR2 YFSETQ.

This sequence joins TRBV28 and TRBJ2-7, with 8 bases fitting TRBD1. CDR1 is MDHEN and CDR2 is SYDVKM in the germline V gene. The CDR3 loop spans 12 amino acids. Losses at the gene ends were 4 bases for V and 10 bases for J; bases not matched to a gene: 6. For the CDR3, the DNA is TGTGCCAGCAGTTCCTCAGGGGGCCGACAGTACTTC. As protein: CASSSSGGRQYF.

The chain links TRBV2 to TRBJ1-6, with 7 bases matching TRBD1. CDR3 length: 15 residues. V was pared by 5 bases and J by 8 bases, with 9 bases of the junction left unmatched. From germline, CDR1 is SNHLY and CDR2 FYNNEI. CDR3 sequence (DNA): TGTGCCAGCAGTTCCTATAAACAGGGGCATTCACCCCTCCACTTT. Translated: CASSSYKQGHSPLHF.

This rearrangement joins TRBV2 to TRBJ2-2; D gene unclear. Trimming took 0 bases from V and 5 from J, leaving 7 bases between them. The germline CDR1 and CDR2 sequences are SNHLY and FYNNEI. The CDR3 is made up of 14 amino acids. CDR3 nucleotides: TGTGCCAGCAGTGAAGCGCTTCAGACCGGGGAGCTGTTTTTT. Translating it yields CASSEALQTGELFF.

This clone appeared a single time. The genes are TRBV30 and TRBJ1-1, with 9 bases matching TRBD1. From germline, CDR1 is GTSNPN and CDR2 SVGIG (reference sequence). The CDR3 is made up of 14 amino acids. V gave up 3 bases and J gave up 5 bases; unmatched junction bases: 7. Here the CDR3 reads CAWRKGDRATEAFF. The CDR3 bases are TGTGCCTGGAGGAAGGGGGACAGGGCAACTGAAGCTTTCTTT.

This rearrangement joins TRBV5-6 to TRBJ2-7; TRBD1 aligns across 8 bases. Trimming at V came to 4 bases and at J to 4 bases, leaving 7 bases not matched to a gene. The CDR3 has 14 residues. The germline V gene has CDR1 SGHDT and CDR2 YYEEEE. CDR3 in DNA: TGTGCCAGCAGCGTCTCGGACAGGGCTTACGAGCAGTACTTC. Translated: CASSVSDRAYEQYF.

The CDR3 sequence: CASSYRASVYEQYF. In DNA, the CDR3 is TGTGCCAGCAGCTACAGGGCCTCGGTCTACGAGCAGTACTTC. The chain joins TRBV5-6 to TRBJ2-7; tentative D call: TRBD1 (6 bases). Germline CDR1 SGHDT, CDR2 YYEEEE. The CDR3 covers 14 residues. Trimming removed 3 bases at V and 3 bases at J, with 13 bases between.

The gene calls are TRBV5-1 and TRBJ1-3, with a possible D match to TRBD1 (6 bases). CDR3 length: 16 residues. The V end lost 4 bases, the J end lost 1 base, and 15 bases lay between the germline ends. Germline V gives CDR1 SGHRS, CDR2 YFSETQ. CDR3 coding DNA: TGCGCCAGCAGCCCCGGGCTAGGGACATCTGGAAACACCATATATTTT. Its translation is CASSPGLGTSGNTIYF.

Worth noting for this clone: A junction end diverges from the germline sequence, so it may reflect a read error. This chain links TRBV7-7 with TRBJ2-1; 7 bases align to TRBD1. Germline CDR1 reads SSHAT; CDR2 reads FNYEAQ (reference sequence). The CDR3 covers 13 residues. CDR3 in DNA: TGTGCTAGCAGGTCTAGTGGGGACAGTGAGCAGTTCTTC. Amino acids: CASRSSGDSEQFF. Full variable domain (missing parts from reference TRBV7-7 and TRBJ2-1): GAGVSQSPRYKVTKRGQDVTLRCDPISSHATLYWYQQALGQGPEFLTYFNYEAQPDKSGLPSDRFSAERPEGSISTLTIQRTEQRDSAMYRCASRSSGDSEQFFGPGTRLTVL.